Listed here are 27 T cell receptor beta chains from one sample, sequenced in a study of tumor-infiltrating lymphocytes in localized non-small cell lung cancer. Data came from immunoSEQ multiplex PCR; TCRdb stores just in-frame clones and leaves some out. In the table there are tens of thousands of clones, about two thirds of which are singletons. Sequencing used lung tumor tissue. Source of these receptors: a human donor with non-small cell lung cancer.

The chain employs TRBV25-1 and TRBJ1-3; no clear D. CDR1 and CDR2 (germline): MGHDK, SYGVNS. The length of the CDR3 is 11 residues. The ends were cut back, 6 bases at V and 4 bases at J, with 4 bases in the middle. CDR3: CASRRGNTIYF. Here the CDR3 DNA reads TGTGCCAGCAGGAGAGGAAACACCATATATTTT.

This clone appeared a single time. J is TRBJ2-3 and V is TRBV14; D is possibly TRBD1 or TRBD2 (5 bases each). Germline loops: CDR1 SGHDN, CDR2 FVKESK. The CDR3 sequence is 19 residues long. Deletions cut 1 base from V and 2 bases from J, with 22 bases between. In DNA, the CDR3 is TGTGCCAGCAGCCAAGTCGGTAAATGGGGGAACACCCACACAGATACGCAGTATTTT. Its translation: CASSQVGKWGNTHTDTQYF.

A few counts support this clone. The chain employs TRBV4-3 and TRBJ1-3, with D uncertain. V was clipped by 3 bases and J by 0 bases, with 6 bases between them. The CDR3 has 14 amino acids. The V gene's germline CDR1 is LGHNA and CDR2 YSLEER. For the CDR3, the DNA is TGCGCCAGCAGCCACCTCGACTCTGGAAACACCATATATTTT. Protein sequence: CASSHLDSGNTIYF.

The CDR3 loop reads CASSLGSGYTF. Written as DNA, the CDR3 is TGTGCCAGCAGCTTGGGAAGTGGCTACACCTTC. The V and J genes are TRBV5-4 and TRBJ1-2, with unresolved D. Germline assignment: CDR1 SGHNT and CDR2 YYREEE (reference sequence). The CDR3 runs to 11 residues. Trimming cost V 0 bases and J 7 bases, with 4 bases left between them.

V and J are TRBV19 and TRBJ1-1; unclear D gene. This CDR3 has 13 residues. V was pared by 5 bases and J by 1 base, with 8 bases between. Germline assignment: CDR1 LNHDA and CDR2 SQIVND (reference sequence). The CDR3 loop reads CASSFWQNTEAFF. The DNA of the CDR3 is TGTGCCAGTAGTTTCTGGCAGAACACTGAAGCTTTCTTT.

V and J are TRBV28 and TRBJ2-7; tentatively, D is TRBD1 or TRBD2 (5 bases each). The CDR3 runs 14 residues. Germline assignment: CDR1 MDHEN and CDR2 SYDVKM. V dropped 6 bases and J dropped 0 bases, with 12 bases sitting between them. The CDR3 coding sequence is TGTGCCAGCAGCCGGGACGGACCCTCCTACGAGCAGTACTTC. The encoded protein is CASSRDGPSYEQYF.

The chain has TRBV11-2 and TRBJ2-7; possibly TRBD2 for D (5 bases). This CDR3 spans 14 amino acids. Germline CDR1 is SGHAT and CDR2 is FQNNGV. V shed 5 bases and J shed 0 bases, with 11 bases lying between them. DNA of the CDR3: TGTGCCAGCAGCCTAGCCTACCGCTCCTACGAGCAGTACTTC. Encoded protein: CASSLAYRSYEQYF.

The chain combines TRBV14 with TRBJ1-1; D gene unclear. Trimming shortened V by 4 bases and J by 1 base, and 13 bases separated the two germline ends. CDR1 is SGHDN and CDR2 is FVKESK in the germline V gene. The CDR3 consists of 15 residues. CDR3 bases: TGTGCCAGCAGCCGTCCCGAGGGCAGGAACACTGAAGCTTTCTTT. Amino acid sequence: CASSRPEGRNTEAFF.

This clone was observed once. This sequence joins TRBV19 and TRBJ2-2; D is ambiguous. The CDR3 contains 13 residues. Trimming took 4 bases from V and 0 from J, leaving 3 bases between them. Looked up from germline, CDR1 is LNHDA and CDR2 is SQIVND (reference sequence). This CDR3 is CASSNPNTGELFF. The CDR3 coding sequence is TGTGCCAGTAGTAACCCGAACACCGGGGAGCTGTTTTTT.

The J gene is TRBJ1-2, the V gene TRBV5-1; TRBD1 aligns across 10 bases. Germline CDR1 is SGHRS and CDR2 is YFSETQ. The CDR3 loop spans 16 amino acids. After removal of 3 bases from V and 8 bases from J, the junction contained 13 bases not matched to a gene. Here the CDR3 DNA reads TGCGCCAGCAGCTACCCAATGACAGGGGGCACAGGCGGCTACACCTTC. This translates into CASSYPMTGGTGGYTF. Based on the CDR3 plus reference TRBV5-1 and TRBJ1-2, the full variable domain is KAGVTQTPRYLIKTRGQQVTLSCSPISGHRSVSWYQQTPGQGLQFLFEYFSETQRNKGNFPGRFSGRQFSNSRSEMNVSTLELGDSALYLCASSYPMTGGTGGYTFGSGTRLTVV.

In regard to this clone: The sample carries other DNA sequences with the same CDR3. The rearrangement uses TRBV11-2 and TRBJ1-2; a weak D match, TRBD1 (6 bases). Trimming stripped 5 bases from V and 2 bases from J, with 9 bases between. CDR3 length: 13 amino acids. Germline V lookup: CDR1 SGHAT, CDR2 FQNNGV. Written as DNA, the CDR3 is TGTGCCAGCAGCCCTACAGGGAACTATGGCTACACCTTC. Translation: CASSPTGNYGYTF.

The rearrangement joins TRBV18 to TRBJ2-1, with D tentatively TRBD2 (5 bases). Trimming shortened V by 4 bases and J by 3 bases, and 10 bases separated the two germline ends. Germline assignment: CDR1 KGHSH and CDR2 LQKENI. The CDR3 runs 14 residues. The CDR3 here is CASSQAVNYNEQFF. CDR3 sequence (DNA): TGTGCCAGCTCACAAGCGGTGAACTACAATGAGCAGTTCTTC.

The chain combines TRBV10-3 with TRBJ1-2; the match to TRBD1 covers 9 bases. The V segment lost 2 bases and the J segment 8 bases; nucleotides outside the gene matches: 6. Germline CDR1 reads ENHRY; CDR2 reads SYGVKD. The CDR3 is 14 amino acids. CDR3 amino acids: CAISEGTGGWGYTF. The CDR3 bases are TGTGCCATCAGTGAGGGCACAGGGGGCTGGGGCTACACCTTC.

The J gene is TRBJ2-2, the V gene TRBV29-1, with 11 positions matching TRBD2. Per the germline V gene, CDR1 is SQVTM and CDR2 is ANQGSEA. The CDR3 consists of 18 residues. V was clipped by 6 bases and J by 8 bases; unmatched bases: 20. The CDR3 sequence is CSVAGTTLAGVTRGELFF. In nucleotides, the CDR3 is TGCAGCGTCGCCGGGACAACACTAGCGGGAGTGACTCGTGGGGAGCTGTTTTTT.

This clone has more than one count but fewer than ten. The chain has TRBV5-1 and TRBJ2-3; 10 bases agree with TRBD1. Trimming removed 4 bases from V and 3 bases from J; junction bases left unmatched: 5. The germline V gene has CDR1 SGHRS and CDR2 YFSETQ. The CDR3 totals 15 residues. CDR3 coding DNA: TGCGCCAGCAGCGCCGGGACAGGGGAAACAGATACGCAGTATTTT. Encoded protein: CASSAGTGETDTQYF.

J is TRBJ2-7 and V is TRBV5-1, with D hard to call. Germline-derived CDR1 and CDR2 are SGHRS and YFSETQ. Deletions cut 3 bases from V and 4 bases from J, with 14 bases between. This CDR3 spans 14 amino acids. This CDR3 is CASSSSGNLYEQYF. Here the CDR3 DNA reads TGCGCCAGCAGCTCGTCAGGCAACTTATACGAGCAGTACTTC.

This clone was recorded a few times. The chain uses TRBV7-2 and TRBJ1-2; D is unresolved. Trimming stripped 7 bases from V and 0 bases from J, with 12 bases between. This CDR3 has 14 amino acids. Germline lookup yields CDR1 SGHTA and CDR2 FQGNSA. CDR3: CASTLGYTNYGYTF. The CDR3 bases are TGTGCCAGCACCCTTGGTTACACTAACTATGGCTACACCTTC.

This clone has a handful of counts. This chain links TRBV19 with TRBJ1-2; 9 nucleotides align to TRBD1. CDR1 and CDR2 (germline): LNHDA, SQIVND (reference sequence). The junction had 6 bases not matched to a gene; V was cut back by 3 bases and J by 4 bases. The CDR3 is 15 amino acids. The CDR3 spells CASSIGGGQGYGYTF. The CDR3 nucleotides are TGTGCCAGTAGTATCGGTGGGGGACAGGGCTATGGCTACACCTTC. The whole variable domain, remainder taken from reference TRBV19 and TRBJ1-2, is DGGITQSPKYLFRKEGQNVTLSCEQNLNHDAMYWYRQDPGQGLRLIYYSQIVNDFQKGDIAEGYSVSREKKESFPLTVTSAQKNPTAFYLCASSIGGGQGYGYTFGSGTRLTVV.

The rearrangement uses TRBV2 and TRBJ2-5; D call uncertain. CDR3 size: 12 residues. Per the germline V gene, CDR1 is SNHLY and CDR2 is FYNNEI. The ends were cut back, 6 bases at V and 4 bases at J, with 9 bases in the middle. The CDR3 sequence: CASSRYRETQYF. The CDR3 region has the DNA TGTGCCAGCAGCAGGTATCGAGAGACCCAGTACTTC.

This clone was counted a few times. V and J are TRBV5-6 and TRBJ1-4, with a tentative D call TRBD1 (5 bases). The CDR3 contains 15 residues. Looked up from germline, CDR1 is SGHDT and CDR2 is YYEEEE. Trimming took 5 bases from V and 8 from J, leaving 19 bases between them. CDR3 protein: CASSQYDQGFEKLFF. CDR3 sequence (DNA): TGTGCCAGCAGTCAATATGACCAGGGATTCGAAAAACTGTTTTTT.

The rearrangement links TRBV29-1 to TRBJ2-1, with TRBD2 identical over 8 bases. The V and J ends lost 6 bases and 2 bases, in that order; junction bases with no gene match: 9. This CDR3 is 15 amino acids long. CDR1 and CDR2 (germline): SQVTM, ANQGSEA. The CDR3 DNA sequence: TGCAGCGTCGTACTTCTAGCGGGCGCCTACAATGAGCAGTTCTTC. Protein product: CSVVLLAGAYNEQFF.

The V gene is TRBV6-4, the J gene TRBJ2-3, with 10 bases fitting TRBD1. The J segment lost 4 bases and the V segment lost 5 bases, leaving 3 bases of the junction unmatched. The CDR3 has 14 residues. CDR1 MRHNA and CDR2 SNTAGT come from the germline V gene. The CDR3 nucleotides read TGTGCCAGCAGTCGACAGGGGGCCGCAGATACGCAGTATTTT. It codes for CASSRQGAADTQYF.

This clone is termed medium-sized. The chain carries TRBV7-9 and TRBJ2-1, with D possibly TRBD2 on 5 matching bases. Per the germline V gene, CDR1 is SEHNR and CDR2 is FQNEAQ (reference sequence). This CDR3 spans 15 amino acids. Trimming pared 4 bases from V and 5 bases from J, leaving 15 bases between. DNA for the CDR3: TGTGCCAGCAGCTATACATCAGGAGGTAACAATGAGCAGTTCTTC. This codes for CASSYTSGGNNEQFF.

The chain carries TRBV11-3 and TRBJ2-1, with D tentatively TRBD1 (6 bases). The CDR3 loop spans 14 amino acids. The germline CDR1 and CDR2 sequences are SGHNT and YENEEA. V lost 0 bases and J lost 4, with 7 bases in between. The CDR3, as DNA: TGTGCCAGCAGCTTAGAAGGGGGATACAATGAGCAGTTCTTC. Translating it yields CASSLEGGYNEQFF.

This chain uses TRBV2 with TRBJ1-5; D gene uncertain. From germline, CDR1 is SNHLY and CDR2 FYNNEI. CDR3 length: 14 amino acids. The germline V and J ends were trimmed by 2 bases and 1 base, with 6 bases remaining between them. CDR3 region: CASSEQLSNQPQHF. The CDR3 DNA reads TGTGCCAGCAGTGAACAGCTAAGCAATCAGCCCCAGCATTTT. The whole variable domain, filled in from reference TRBV2 and TRBJ1-5, reads EPEVTQTPSHQVTQMGQEVILRCVPISNHLYFYWYRQILGQKVEFLVSFYNNEISEKSEIFDDQFSVERPDGSNFTLKIRSTKLEDSAMYFCASSEQLSNQPQHFGDGTRLSIL.

V and J are TRBV28 and TRBJ1-4; a possible D gene is TRBD1 (6 bases). V lost 4 bases and J lost 7, with 13 bases in between. From germline, CDR1 is MDHEN and CDR2 SYDVKM. The CDR3 has 14 amino acids. The CDR3, as DNA: TGTGCCAGCAGTTCACCTACAGGGATTGAAAAACTGTTTTTT. The encoded protein is CASSSPTGIEKLFF.

V usage is TRBV28 and J usage is TRBJ1-5; possibly TRBD1 for D (5 bases). The CDR3 is made up of 16 amino acids. Germline CDR1 MDHEN, CDR2 SYDVKM. Trimming removed 3 bases from V and 5 bases from J, with 17 bases in between. This CDR3 is CASSFISSRGDQPQHF. CDR3 DNA: TGTGCCAGCAGTTTCATTAGTTCCCGGGGGGATCAGCCCCAGCATTTT. Filled out from reference TRBV28 and TRBJ1-5, the complete variable domain reads DVKVTQSSRYLVKRTGEKVFLECVQDMDHENMFWYRQDPGLGLRLIYFSYDVKMKEKGDIPEGYSVSREKKERFSLILESASTNQTSMYLCASSFISSRGDQPQHFGDGTRLSIL.